The following is a T cell receptor beta chain sequence with its context. Its antigen remains unidentified. These data come from a study of T cell responses to AZD1222 COVID-19 vaccine. General study results and limits: Sampling that yielded the repertoires occurred only after the peak T cell response. A reported finding is that nearly half of spike-specific TCRs target unmutated variant regions.

Trimming took 0 bases from V and 4 from J, leaving 9 bases between them. Looked up from germline, CDR1 is MNHNY and CDR2 is SVGAGI (reference sequence). This CDR3 is 14 amino acids long. Profiling relied on immunoSEQ multiplex PCR, and the TCRdb table lists in-frame clones only, not all of them. The sample contains approximately 140,000 clones, more than 85% of which appear only once. The material was peripheral blood, obtained on day 0 of AZD1222 vaccination. The clonotype comes from an adult in good health. The chain is built from TRBV6-6 and TRBJ1-2, with D perhaps TRBD1 (5 bases). The CDR3: CASSYSGDGYGYTF. The CDR3 DNA reads TGTGCCAGCAGTTACTCCGGGGACGGCTATGGCTACACCTTC.